This TCR beta chain was obtained from a study of blood T cell repertoires in COVID-19. CDR1 is MNHEY, CDR2 SMNVEV, per germline (reference sequence). V was trimmed by 2 bases and J by 2 bases, leaving 16 bases between them. The CDR3 has 16 residues. Sequencing used immunoSEQ multiplex PCR; TCRdb keeps in-frame clones, though not all of them. This sample has about 110,000 clones, with about 85% found just once. The clonotype was recovered from a man aged 35-49 years with acute or convalescent COVID-19. This chain joins TRBV27 and TRBJ2-7, with a possible D match to TRBD1 (5 bases). The sample taken for sequencing was peripheral blood. The CDR3 region has the DNA TGTGCCAGCAGTTTACTGCAGGGTCCCCTTGCCTACGAGCAGTACTTC. Protein product: CASSLLQGPLAYEQYF.